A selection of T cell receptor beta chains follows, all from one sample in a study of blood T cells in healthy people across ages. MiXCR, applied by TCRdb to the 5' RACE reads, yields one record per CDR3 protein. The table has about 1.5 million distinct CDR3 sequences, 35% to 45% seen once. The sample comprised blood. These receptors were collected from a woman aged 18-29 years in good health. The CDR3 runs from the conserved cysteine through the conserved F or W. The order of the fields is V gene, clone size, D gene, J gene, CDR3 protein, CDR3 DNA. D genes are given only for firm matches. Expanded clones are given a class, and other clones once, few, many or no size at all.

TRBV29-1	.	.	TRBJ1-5	CSVASSGDPNQPRHF	TGCAGCGTTGCAAGCTCAGGGGACCCCAATCAGCCCCGGCATTTT
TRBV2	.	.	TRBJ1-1	CASSSRTLGTEAFF	TGTGCCAGCAGTTCCCGGACGTTGGGAACTGAAGCTTTCTTT
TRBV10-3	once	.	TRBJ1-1	CAISDASRAGGTEAFF	TGTGCCATCAGTGATGCTTCGAGGGCGGGCGGCACTGAAGCTTTCTTT
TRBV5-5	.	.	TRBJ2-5	CASSLGDVVQETQYF	TGTGCCAGCAGCTTGGGCGACGTGGTGCAAGAGACCCAGTACTTC
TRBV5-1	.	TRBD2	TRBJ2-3	CASSLAGGQDTQYF	TGCGCCAGCAGCTTAGCGGGGGGGCAAGATACGCAGTATTTT
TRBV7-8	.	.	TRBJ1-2	CASSRGLLNGYTF	TGTGCCAGCAGCCGGGGCTTATTAAATGGCTACACCTTC
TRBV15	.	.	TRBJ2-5	CATSARRLETQYF	TGTGCCACCAGCGCCAGAAGGTTGGAGACCCAGTACTTC
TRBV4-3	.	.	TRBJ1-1	CASSPPVAGGDTEAFF	TGCGCCAGCAGCCCACCTGTTGCTGGTGGTGACACTGAAGCTTTCTTT
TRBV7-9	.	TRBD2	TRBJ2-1	CASSLGLVEYNEQFF	TGTGCCAGCAGCCTAGGACTAGTCGAGTACAATGAGCAGTTCTTC
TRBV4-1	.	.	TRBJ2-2	CASSQNANTGELFF	TGCGCCAGCAGCCAGAACGCCAACACCGGGGAGCTGTTTTTT
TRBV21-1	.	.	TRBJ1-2	CASSKVRTGMGGYTF	TGTGCCAGCAGCAAAGTGAGGACAGGGATGGGCGGCTACACCTTC
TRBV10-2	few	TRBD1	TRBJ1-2	CASSTGSTGGLGYTF	TGCGCCAGCAGTACTGGGTCGACAGGGGGTCTTGGCTACACCTTC
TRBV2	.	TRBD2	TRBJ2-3	CASSREGTDTQYF	TGTGCCAGCAGCCGGGAGGGCACAGATACGCAGTATTTT
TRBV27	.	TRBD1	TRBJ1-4	CASSLYAGQGLRANEKLFF	TGTGCCAGCAGTTTATACGCGGGACAGGGGCTTCGAGCTAATGAAAAACTGTTTTTT
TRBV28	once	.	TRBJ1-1	CASSPGTRVDSEAFF	TGTGCCAGCAGTCCCGGGACGAGAGTTGACTCTGAAGCTTTCTTT
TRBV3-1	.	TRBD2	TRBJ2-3	CASSQGLAGGVIDTQYF	TGTGCCAGCAGCCAAGGTCTAGCGGGGGGAGTTATAGATACGCAGTATTTT
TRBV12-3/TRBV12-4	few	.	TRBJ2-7	CASSLMGSTEQYF	TGTGCCAGCAGTTTAATGGGTTCGACCGAGCAGTACTTC
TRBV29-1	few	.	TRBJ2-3	CSVVEAGLTDTQYF	TGCAGCGTTGTTGAGGCAGGACTCACAGATACGCAGTATTTT
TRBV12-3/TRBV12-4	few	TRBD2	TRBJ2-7	CASSPRTSLFSYEQYF	TGTGCCAGCAGCCCCCGGACTAGCCTTTTCTCCTACGAGCAGTACTTC
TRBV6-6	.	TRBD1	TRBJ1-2	CASSYEGANGYTF	TGTGCCAGCAGTTACGAGGGGGCGAATGGCTACACCTTC